These T cell receptor beta chains were read from a single sample in a study of T-cell memory formation after mild COVID-19. In TCRdb, the 5' RACE reads were re-called with MiXCR into one record per CDR3 protein. In the table there are around 150,000 distinct CDR3 sequences, roughly 14% of which are singletons. Sequences were obtained from PBMCs or a T cell subset sorted from them (not recorded which). Receptors originate from an adult woman who had mild COVID-19 (a few samples of this study predate the infection). Cell type and time point are not known. CDR3s include the opening cysteine and the closing phenylalanine or tryptophan. The D gene is left open where the match is weak. The size field is filled for only some rows; it gives once, few, many or a size class.

D,size,V,J,DNA,CDR3
.,.,TRBV6-2/TRBV6-3,TRBJ2-5,TGTGCCAGCAGGTTGAGAACGACACGACGTACTATTCAAGAGACCCAGTACTTC,CASRLRTTRRTIQETQYF
.,.,TRBV4-1,TRBJ1-3,TGCGCCAGCAGCCAACCACCGGGGGGGGGCTCTGGAAACACCATATATTTT,CASSQPPGGGSGNTIYF
TRBD1,.,TRBV6-5,TRBJ2-3,TGTGCCAGCAGCCCGCCAGGACAGGGGACAGATACGCAGTATTTT,CASSPPGQGTDTQYF
TRBD2,.,TRBV2,TRBJ2-7,TGTGCCAGCAGCCGGGACTGGGGGGGCGAGCAGTACTTC,CASSRDWGGEQYF
.,few,TRBV15,TRBJ2-3,TGTGCCACCAGCAGAGTTCTGGCAGATACGCAGTATTTT,CATSRVLADTQYF
.,.,TRBV7-8,TRBJ1-2,TGTGCCAGCAGCTCGCTCCGGGCCCAAGGGAGTGGCTACACCTTC,CASSSLRAQGSGYTF
.,few,TRBV12-3/TRBV12-4,TRBJ1-1,TGTGCCAGCAGTTCTCAGGTCGGGGGAGCGCTAGAAGCTTTCTTT,CASSSQVGGALEAFF
TRBD1,few,TRBV24-1,TRBJ2-2,TGTGCCACCAGTGATAACAGGGGGAACACCGGGGAGCTGTTTTTT,CATSDNRGNTGELFF
.,.,TRBV30,TRBJ1-1,TGTGCCTGGAGTGAGGAGGGTCCAGCGGCTGAGGTAGCTTTCTTT,CAWSEEGPAAEVAFF
TRBD1,.,TRBV11-3,TRBJ2-7,TGTGCCAGCAGCCCCCCACGGGGACAGGGAGGGAGTAGCGCAGACCACTACGAGCAGTACTTC,CASSPPRGQGGSSADHYEQYF
TRBD1,few,TRBV29-1,TRBJ2-5,TGCAGCTGCAACAGGGGGCAGGGGGGCGAGACCCAGTACTTC,CSCNRGQGGETQYF
.,.,TRBV7-9,TRBJ1-4,TGTGCCAGCAGCTTAGCGCCGGGGCAGGAAGAAAAACTGTTTTTT,CASSLAPGQEEKLFF
TRBD2,.,TRBV7-2,TRBJ2-1,TGTGCCAGCAGCCCCGTCGGAGGGCTAGCGGGGGGCTATGAGCAGTTCTTC,CASSPVGGLAGGYEQFF
.,.,TRBV7-9,TRBJ2-5,TGTGCCAGCAGCTTAGTATTAGCCGCAGAGACCCAGTACTTC,CASSLVLAAETQYF
.,.,TRBV18,TRBJ1-1,TGTGCCAGCTCACAGTACAGGAACACTGAAGCTTTCTTT,CASSQYRNTEAFF
.,few,TRBV4-1,TRBJ2-5,TGCGCCAGCAGCCGAGGACCGCAAGAGACCCAGTACTTC,CASSRGPQETQYF
.,.,TRBV18,TRBJ2-1,TGTGCCAGCTCACGGGACGACAATGAGCAGTTCTTC,CASSRDDNEQFF
TRBD2,few,TRBV7-3,TRBJ2-3,TGTGCCAGCAGCCCTCTAGCGGGAAGCACAGATACGCAGTATTTT,CASSPLAGSTDTQYF
.,few,TRBV11-2,TRBJ1-1,TGTGCCAGCAGCGAAACCAACGGGGGGCTTACTGAAGCTTTCTTT,CASSETNGGLTEAFF
.,.,TRBV7-4,TRBJ2-7,TGTGCCAGCAGCTTAAGGACCTCCTCGTATCGCTGGTACGAGCAGTACTTC,CASSLRTSSYRWYEQYF
TRBD2,few,TRBV28,TRBJ2-7,TGTGCCAGCAGGCCGAGGGTCCCGGGACTAGCGGGAGGGCCTTACGAGCAGTACTTC,CASRPRVPGLAGGPYEQYF
TRBD2,.,TRBV4-3,TRBJ2-1,TGCGCCAGCAGCCAAGCGGCTAGCGGGGGGGATGAGCAGTTCTTC,CASSQAASGGDEQFF
.,few,TRBV7-9,TRBJ1-5,TGTGCCGCCCAGGGGAATAGCAATCAGCCCCAGCATTTT,CAAQGNSNQPQHF